This is a list of T cell receptor beta chains from one sample in a study of a mutant IDH1 vaccine in newly diagnosed glioma. Using immunoSEQ multiplex PCR, the repertoire was profiled, and TCRdb retains in-frame clones only, with some absent. The data show some 26,000 clones, roughly 80% seen once. Antigens for these TCRs are unknown. The specimen was PBMCs, collected from a glioma patient whose treatment included an IDH1 peptide vaccine. The receptor source for this set is a woman aged 30 to 39 with glioma. CDR3s include the opening cysteine and the closing phenylalanine or tryptophan. A D gene is named only where the DNA matches it firmly. Not all rows give a size; the values are once, few, many and, for expanded clones, a class.

clone_size,d_call,v_call,j_call,cdr3_aa,cdr3_nt
once,.,TRBV2,TRBJ2-5,CASRAERGIRETQYF,TGTGCCAGCAGGGCTGAGCGTGGTATCCGAGAGACCCAGTACTTC
.,TRBD1,TRBV6-5,TRBJ1-2,CASSTGGDGYTF,TGTGCCAGCAGTACAGGGGGGGATGGCTACACCTTC
.,.,TRBV9,TRBJ1-1,CASSVAGDTEAFF,TGTGCCAGCAGCGTAGCAGGGGACACTGAAGCTTTCTTT
.,TRBD1,TRBV5-5,TRBJ2-7,CASSLGPGTASSYEQYF,TGTGCCAGCAGCCTAGGCCCGGGGACAGCTAGCTCCTACGAGCAGTACTTC
.,.,TRBV2,TRBJ1-4,CASSERDGNEKLFF,TGTGCCAGCAGTGAAAGGGACGGTAATGAAAAACTGTTTTTT
.,.,TRBV13,TRBJ1-1,CASSLQGRFDMNTEAFF,TGTGCCAGCAGTCTCCAGGGGAGGTTCGACATGAACACTGAAGCTTTCTTT
.,TRBD1,TRBV5-4,TRBJ1-5,CASSLDRGRGQPQHF,TGTGCCAGCAGCTTGGACAGGGGGCGAGGTCAGCCCCAGCATTTT
.,TRBD1,TRBV29-1,TRBJ2-7,CSVHPGQGYEQYF,TGCAGCGTTCACCCGGGACAGGGATACGAGCAGTACTTC
.,.,TRBV5-1,TRBJ1-1,CASSLGMSNTEAFF,TGCGCCAGCAGCTTGGGGATGTCCAACACTGAAGCTTTCTTT
.,TRBD2,TRBV5-4,TRBJ2-5,CASSLGGGLQETQYF,TGTGCCAGCAGCTTGGGCGGGGGGCTCCAAGAGACCCAGTACTTC
.,TRBD2,TRBV4-2,TRBJ2-2,CASSPWGLTNTGELFF,TGTGCCAGCAGCCCCTGGGGACTAACGAACACCGGGGAGCTGTTTTTT
.,TRBD2,TRBV13,TRBJ2-3,CASSLRLAGTYTQYF,TGTGCCAGCAGCTTAAGGCTAGCGGGCACATATACGCAGTATTTT
.,TRBD2,TRBV6-5,TRBJ2-3,CASRVAGPGTDTQYF,TGTGCCAGCAGGGTAGCGGGTCCTGGCACAGATACGCAGTATTTT
once,.,TRBV29-1,TRBJ2-5,CSVGGAQETQYF,TGCAGCGTTGGGGGGGCTCAAGAGACCCAGTACTTC
.,TRBD2,TRBV4-1,TRBJ2-7,CASSQTGGQYF,TGCGCCAGCAGCCAAACGGGGGGGCAGTACTTC
few,.,TRBV7-2,TRBJ1-1,CASSRSTGEAFF,TGTGCCAGCAGCCGCTCAACAGGGGAAGCTTTCTTT
.,.,TRBV5-6,TRBJ2-7,CASGTQSYEQYF,TGTGCCAGTGGGACTCAGTCCTACGAGCAGTACTTC
.,.,TRBV6-1,TRBJ2-7,CASSEDRVYEQYF,TGTGCCAGCAGTGAAGACAGGGTCTACGAGCAGTACTTC
once,TRBD1,TRBV19,TRBJ1-5,CASTRTGAPSNQPQHF,TGTGCCAGCACCCGGACAGGGGCTCCTAGCAATCAGCCCCAGCATTTT
.,.,TRBV30,TRBJ1-1,CAWLHRDRRSEAFF,TGTGCCTGGCTACACCGGGACCGAAGGTCTGAAGCTTTCTTT
.,.,TRBV5-1,TRBJ2-2,CASSDGGSTGELFF,TGCGCCAGCAGCGACGGGGGTAGCACCGGGGAGCTGTTTTTT
.,.,TRBV10-2,TRBJ2-2,CASSEWWSGPNTGELFF,TGCGCCAGCAGTGAGTGGTGGAGTGGACCAAACACCGGGGAGCTGTTTTTT
.,.,TRBV6-5,TRBJ1-2,CASSYSSRVPLYGYTF,TGTGCCAGCAGTTACTCATCCAGGGTCCCTCTATATGGCTACACCTTC